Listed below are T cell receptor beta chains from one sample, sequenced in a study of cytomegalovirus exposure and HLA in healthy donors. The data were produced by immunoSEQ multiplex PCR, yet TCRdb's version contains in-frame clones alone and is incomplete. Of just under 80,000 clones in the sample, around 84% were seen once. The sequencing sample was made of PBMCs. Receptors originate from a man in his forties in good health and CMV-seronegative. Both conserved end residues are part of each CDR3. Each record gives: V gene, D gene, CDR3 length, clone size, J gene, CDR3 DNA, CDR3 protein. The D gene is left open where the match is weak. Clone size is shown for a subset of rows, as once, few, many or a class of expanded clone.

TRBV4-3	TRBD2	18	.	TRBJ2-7	TGCGCCAGCAGCCAAGACGCTAGCGGGAGGACAATCTCCTACGAGCAGTACTTC	CASSQDASGRTISYEQYF
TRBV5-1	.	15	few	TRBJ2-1	TGCGCCAGCAGCTCCTCTCCCGCGACCGACACCTCGCAGTTCTTC	CASSSSPATDTSQFF
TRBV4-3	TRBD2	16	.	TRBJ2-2	TGCGCCAGCAGCCAAGTGGCGGGAGGAAACACCGGGGAGCTGTTTTTT	CASSQVAGGNTGELFF
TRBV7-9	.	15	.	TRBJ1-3	TGTGCCAGCAGCTTAGCCGCTACTCCTGGAAACACCATATATTTT	CASSLAATPGNTIYF
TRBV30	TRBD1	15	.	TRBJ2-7	TGTGCCTGGAGTGGGGGGGGACAGGGTTCGGCCGAGCAGTACTTC	CAWSGGGQGSAEQYF
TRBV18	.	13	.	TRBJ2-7	TGTGCCAGCTCACGGATCCCAGGGGATGAGCAGTACTTC	CASSRIPGDEQYF
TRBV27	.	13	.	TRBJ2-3	TGTGCCAGCAGAGCTTTCAATCCTTATACGCAGTATTTT	CASRAFNPYTQYF
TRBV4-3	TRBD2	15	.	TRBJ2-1	TGCGCCAGCAGTCGACTAGCGGGAGGGCTGACTGAGCAGTTCTTC	CASSRLAGGLTEQFF
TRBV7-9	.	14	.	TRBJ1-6	TGTGCCAGCAGCTTAGATCCGGGAAATTCACCCCTCCACTTT	CASSLDPGNSPLHF
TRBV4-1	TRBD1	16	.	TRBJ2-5	TGCGCCAGCAGCCCACCCGGGACAGAGAGCCAAGAGACCCAGTACTTC	CASSPPGTESQETQYF
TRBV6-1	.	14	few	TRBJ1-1	TGTGCCAGCAGTGAAATGGGGGGGCCCGGTGAAGCTTTCTTT	CASSEMGGPGEAFF
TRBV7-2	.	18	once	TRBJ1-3	TGTGCCAGCAGCTTAGCGTCAAGTGGACTGATCTCTGGAAACACCATATATTTT	CASSLASSGLISGNTIYF
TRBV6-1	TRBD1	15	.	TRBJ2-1	TGTGCCAGCAGTAAAACAGGGGGCGGCTACAATGAGCAGTTCTTC	CASSKTGGGYNEQFF
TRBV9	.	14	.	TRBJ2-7	TGTGCCAGCAGCCCTCGACAGGAGTCCTACGAGCAGTACTTC	CASSPRQESYEQYF
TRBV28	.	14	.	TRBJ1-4	TGTGCCAGCAGCCTAACAGGGTTAGGCGAAAAACTGTTTTTT	CASSLTGLGEKLFF
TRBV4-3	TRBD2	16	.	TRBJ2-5	TGCGCCAGCAGCCAAGTAGCGGGGGGGATCCAAGAGACCCAGTACTTC	CASSQVAGGIQETQYF
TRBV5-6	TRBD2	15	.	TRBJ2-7	TGTGCCAGCAGTGCTGTTCTAGGACTAGCGAGGGAGCAGTACTTC	CASSAVLGLAREQYF
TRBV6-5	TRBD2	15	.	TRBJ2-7	TGTGCCAGCAGTTCCAGGGGTAGCGGGAAAGGCGAGCAGTACTTC	CASSSRGSGKGEQYF
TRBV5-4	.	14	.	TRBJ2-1	TGTGCCAGCAGCTTGGCCCTAGCGAGGGCTGAGCAGTTCTTC	CASSLALARAEQFF
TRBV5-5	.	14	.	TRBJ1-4	TGTGCCAGCAGCTTGAAGCAGGTTCGAGAAAAACTGTTTTTT	CASSLKQVREKLFF
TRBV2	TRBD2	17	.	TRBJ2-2	TGTGCCAGCAGATCTGGAGGGGCTAGCGGGAGAACCGGGGAGCTGTTTTTT	CASRSGGASGRTGELFF
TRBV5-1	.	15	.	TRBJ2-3	TGCGCCAGCAGCCTCGGACTAGTCCAGGGGAATACGCAGTATTTT	CASSLGLVQGNTQYF
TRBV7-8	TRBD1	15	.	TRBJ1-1	TGTGCCAGCAGCCCACGCTCCGGGACAGTTATTGGAGCTTTCTTT	CASSPRSGTVIGAFF
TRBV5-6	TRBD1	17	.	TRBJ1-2	TGTGCCAGCAGCAGAAGTCTGACAGGGAACCCCTACTATGGCTACACCTTC	CASSRSLTGNPYYGYTF
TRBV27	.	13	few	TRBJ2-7	TGTGCCAGCAGTTTCACAGGAAACTACGAGCAGTACTTC	CASSFTGNYEQYF